This is a list of T cell receptor beta chains from one sample in a study of cytomegalovirus exposure and HLA in healthy donors. TCRdb's table, derived via immunoSEQ multiplex PCR, lists solely in-frame clones and lacks some. This sample has 110,000 to 150,000 clones; more than 60% occur once, and the top ten carry under 2%. Sequenced sample: PBMCs. These receptors came from a female donor in good health and CMV-seronegative. CDR3s include the opening cysteine and the closing phenylalanine or tryptophan. D genes are given only for firm matches. Where a row states a size, it is once, few, many or the class of an expanded clone; other rows omit it.

V gene,J gene,D gene,clone size,CDR3 DNA,CDR3 protein
TRBV27,TRBJ2-1,TRBD2,-,TGTGCCAGCAGTTTAGCGGGAGGGCCCGGCGGTGAGCAGTTCTTC,CASSLAGGPGGEQFF
TRBV5-4,TRBJ2-2,TRBD2,-,TGTGCCAGCAGCTTATCCAATAGCGGGGACACCGGGGAGCTGTTTTTT,CASSLSNSGDTGELFF
TRBV10-2,TRBJ1-6,-,-,TGCGCCAGCAGTGAGACGGGGACTGGTGTAGGTTCACCCCTCCACTTT,CASSETGTGVGSPLHF
TRBV28,TRBJ2-3,TRBD2,-,TGTGCCGGGACGCCTAGCGGGACAGATACGCAGTATTTT,CAGTPSGTDTQYF
TRBV9,TRBJ2-7,TRBD2,-,TGTGCCAGCAGCGTACAGGGAGGGTTTTTCGAGCAGTACTTC,CASSVQGGFFEQYF
TRBV7-8,TRBJ2-7,TRBD2,few,TGTGCCAGCAGCTTAGAAGACGGTAGCGGGCGGTACTACGAGCAGTACTTC,CASSLEDGSGRYYEQYF
TRBV7-2,TRBJ2-1,TRBD2,-,TGTGCCAGCAGCTCGACTAGCGGGAGTCACAATGAGCAGTTCTTC,CASSSTSGSHNEQFF
TRBV14,TRBJ1-2,TRBD1,-,TGTGCCAGCAGCCTGACGGGGGACAGGGACTTCTATGGCTACACCTTC,CASSLTGDRDFYGYTF
TRBV2,TRBJ1-1,-,-,TGTGCCACCAATTGGGGGGGCACGGGCACTGAAGCTTTCTTT,CATNWGGTGTEAFF
TRBV2,TRBJ2-1,TRBD1,-,TGTGCCAGCAGTGGGGAGACAGGGTCGTACAATGAGCAGTTCTTC,CASSGETGSYNEQFF
TRBV11-2,TRBJ2-5,TRBD2,-,TGTGCCAGCAGCTCCGGGGGGAACCAAGAGACCCAGTACTTC,CASSSGGNQETQYF
TRBV29-1,TRBJ2-1,TRBD2,-,TGCAGCGTCCCGAGGACTAGCAATGAGCAGTTCTTC,CSVPRTSNEQFF
TRBV7-3,TRBJ1-2,TRBD1,-,TGTGCCAGCAGCGGCGGGACAGGCTACCATAGTGGCTACACCTTC,CASSGGTGYHSGYTF
TRBV7-2,TRBJ1-1,-,-,TGTGCCAGCAGCTTAGCGGCGGGGGTGGGCACTGAAGCTTTCTTT,CASSLAAGVGTEAFF
TRBV7-8,TRBJ2-5,-,many,TGTGCCAGCAGCTCCACAGCAGGGGTTGGGGAGACCCAGTACTTC,CASSSTAGVGETQYF
TRBV18,TRBJ1-1,TRBD1,-,TGTGCCAGCTCAGCGAAACAGGGGCCGGCCAGCACTGAAGCTTTCTTT,CASSAKQGPASTEAFF
TRBV7-8,TRBJ2-6,-,few,TGTGCCAGCAGCTTAGCGTTAGCTGGGGCCAACGTCCTGACTTTC,CASSLALAGANVLTF
TRBV6-1,TRBJ1-5,TRBD1,-,TGTGCCAGCAGAGGAACAGGGGGCAATCAGCCCCAGCATTTT,CASRGTGGNQPQHF
TRBV29-1,TRBJ1-4,TRBD1,-,TGCAGTGGACAGGGTCCGGGTGAAAAACTGTTTTTT,CSGQGPGEKLFF
TRBV10-2,TRBJ2-2,TRBD2,-,TGCGCCAGCATGGTAGCGGGAGCAGGCGGGGAGCTGTTTTTT,CASMVAGAGGELFF
TRBV29-1,TRBJ1-3,-,-,TGCAGCGTAAGGATGGGCAACACCATATATTTT,CSVRMGNTIYF
TRBV4-1,TRBJ2-7,TRBD2,-,TGCGCCAGCAGCCAAATATTAGCGGGAGGACTGAAGTCAGAGCAGTACTTC,CASSQILAGGLKSEQYF
TRBV19,TRBJ1-1,-,-,TGTGCCAGTAGTATACGTAGAGCCATGAACACTGAAGCTTTCTTT,CASSIRRAMNTEAFF
TRBV10-2,TRBJ1-1,-,-,TGCGCCAGCAGTGAAAGCCACACTGAAGCTTTCTTT,CASSESHTEAFF
TRBV28,TRBJ1-5,-,medium-sized,TGTGCCAGCAGTTTGGCGACAGGCGGAGGTCAGCCCCAGCATTTT,CASSLATGGGQPQHF
TRBV6-1,TRBJ2-7,TRBD1,-,TGTGCCAGCAGTGAAAATGACAGGGGAAAGTGGGTCCCTCCACGCGAGCAGTACTTC,CASSENDRGKWVPPREQYF
TRBV6-6,TRBJ2-7,TRBD1,-,TGTGCCAGCAGCTCCTCACCGGGACAGGGCCCCTACGAGCAGTACTTC,CASSSSPGQGPYEQYF
TRBV2,TRBJ2-7,-,-,TGTGCCAGCAGTCTAACAGATTCCTACGAGCAGTACTTC,CASSLTDSYEQYF
TRBV4-2,TRBJ1-1,-,few,TGTGCCAGCAGCCAAGATCTTGAGGGAGAAGCTTTCTTT,CASSQDLEGEAFF
TRBV7-3,TRBJ1-5,TRBD1,-,TGTGCCAGCAGCTCATGGACAGGGGCGGTGAATCAGCCCCAGCATTTT,CASSSWTGAVNQPQHF
TRBV6-1,TRBJ2-7,TRBD1,many,TGTGCCAGCAGAAGGGCGGGACAGGTAGACTACGAGCAGTACTTC,CASRRAGQVDYEQYF
TRBV6-5,TRBJ2-5,TRBD1,-,TGTGCCAGCCGACAGGGGATACAAGAGACCCAGTACTTC,CASRQGIQETQYF
TRBV5-1,TRBJ2-1,TRBD2,once,TGCGCCAGCAGCCCACGGACTAGCGGGTTGGACAATGAGCAGTTCTTC,CASSPRTSGLDNEQFF
TRBV10-3,TRBJ2-2,TRBD2,-,TGTGCCATCAGTCCAGTCGGGGGGGCCGTCACCGGGGAGCTGTTTTTT,CAISPVGGAVTGELFF